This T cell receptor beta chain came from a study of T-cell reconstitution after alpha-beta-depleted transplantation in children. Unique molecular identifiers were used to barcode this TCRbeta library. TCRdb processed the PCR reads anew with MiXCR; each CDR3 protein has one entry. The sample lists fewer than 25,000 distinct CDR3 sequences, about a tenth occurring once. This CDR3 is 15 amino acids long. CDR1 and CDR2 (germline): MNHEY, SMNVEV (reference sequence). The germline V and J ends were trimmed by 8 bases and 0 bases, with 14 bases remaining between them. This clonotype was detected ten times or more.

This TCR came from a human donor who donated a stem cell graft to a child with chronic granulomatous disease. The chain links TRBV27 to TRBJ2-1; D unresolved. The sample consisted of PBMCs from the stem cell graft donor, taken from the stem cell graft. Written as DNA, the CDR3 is TGTGCCAGCCAAGCCCGGGTGAGCTCCTACAATGAGCAGTTCTTC. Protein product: CASQARVSSYNEQFF.